This record concerns one T cell receptor (beta chain) sequence. Some clones are missing from TCRdb's copy, which holds only in-frame ones; the method was immunoSEQ multiplex PCR. This table has roughly 290,000 clones, 80% to 95% appearing once. V was clipped by 5 bases and J by 7 bases; unmatched bases: 8. CDR1 is SGHTA, CDR2 FQGNSA, per germline. CDR3 length: 15 residues. These data come from a study of blood T cell repertoires in COVID-19. This sequence originates from a woman between 25 and 40 years old with COVID-19, enrolled during active disease. The material sequenced was peripheral blood. This sequence joins TRBV7-2 and TRBJ1-6, with 7 bases aligning to TRBD1. The CDR3 nucleotides read TGTGCCAGCAGCCCTCCGACAGGGAAGAATTCACCCCTCCACTTT. Its protein is CASSPPTGKNSPLHF.